This T cell receptor (beta chain) stems from a study of human T cells and chemical hapten exposure. Study observations and caveats: No shift was seen in TCRs above 1 in 1000 frequency with DPC sensitization.

To note about this clonotype: Its target is unknown.

Each cDNA molecule in the library carried unique molecular identifiers. Study processing details: Sample-level TCR yields exhibited a median of around 100,000, with a range of roughly 20,000 to 750,000. One entry per CDR3 protein, called by TCRdb with MiXCR from the 5' RACE reads. In this record, the V and J calls reflect TCRdb's handling and not the investigators' own analysis. This table holds roughly 110,000 distinct CDR3 sequences, approximately 20% found once. Extraction of total RNA was performed on unfractionated whole blood. Per the germline V gene, CDR1 is SGHDN and CDR2 is FVKESK. The length of the CDR3 is 17 residues. V lost 4 bases, J lost 2 bases, and 8 bases stayed unmatched.

V is TRBV14 and J is TRBJ2-3, with 11 bases matching TRBD2. This clonotype was sampled from a human donor in good health. CDR3 sequence: CASSPFGTSGITDTQYF. As DNA, the CDR3 is TGTGCCAGCAGCCCTTTCGGGACTAGCGGAATCACAGATACGCAGTATTTT.